This T cell receptor beta chain was captured by sequencing in a study of beta chain features in type 1 diabetes. Whole-study findings and limits: Type 1 diabetes patients had TCRB CDR3s that were shorter (moderately but significantly so) in all four CD4+ subsets.

The whole isolated RNA underwent reverse transcription, so sequencing captured expressed TCRB transcripts. Read counts averaged around 3.6 million for samples of naive, central memory and regulatory T cells. Assay: immunoSEQ multiplex PCR; the TCRdb copy retains only in-frame clones and omits some. The data contain nearly 350,000 clones, about a tenth of them singletons. This CDR3 is built from 15 residues. Germline V gene lookup returns CDR1 SGDLS and CDR2 YYNGEE. Unmatched junction bases numbered 4, after V lost 0 bases and J lost 9 bases. This clone was recorded at least ten times. The antigen is not known.

This receptor was obtained from a man younger than 40 with type 1 diabetes. The sequenced material came from central memory CD4+ T cells from blood. The chain carries TRBV9 and TRBJ2-6; 9 positions match TRBD1. CDR3 region: CASSVATGGGNVLTF. The CDR3, as DNA: TGTGCCAGCAGCGTAGCGACAGGGGGTGGCAACGTCCTGACTTTC.